Listed below are T cell receptor beta chains from one sample, sequenced in a study of OX40 agonist ivuxolimab in advanced cancers. Measured with immunoSEQ multiplex PCR; TCRdb has only the in-frame clones, and not every one. Among 55,000 to 75,000 clones listed, 75% to 90% were seen once. Specimen: CD4+ or CD8+ T cells sorted from blood, collected in a trial of the OX40 agonist ivuxolimab. Receptors were obtained from an adult with an advanced solid tumor such as melanoma, head and neck, liver or kidney cancer. Each CDR3 is given with its conserved first and last residue. The order of the fields is clone size, J gene, D gene, V gene, CDR3 DNA, CDR3 protein. The D gene is left open where the match is weak. Rows give clone size only sometimes, using once, few, many, or a class for an expanded clone.

-,TRBJ1-1,-,TRBV19,TGTGCCAGTAGTATAGTTGGCAGGGGATGGGGGACTGAAGCTTTCTTT,CASSIVGRGWGTEAFF
-,TRBJ2-3,TRBD2,TRBV5-1,TGCGCCAGCAGCTTACCCCCTTCAGCGGGAGCGGCAGATACGCAGTATTTT,CASSLPPSAGAADTQYF
-,TRBJ1-5,TRBD1,TRBV6-5,TGTGCCAGCAGTAAGGGACAGGGCCCCAATCAGCCCCAGCATTTT,CASSKGQGPNQPQHF
-,TRBJ2-7,-,TRBV5-1,TGCGCCAGCAGTCCGAGTGAAGTATACGAGCAGTACTTC,CASSPSEVYEQYF
-,TRBJ2-7,TRBD1,TRBV6-5,TGTGCCAGCAGCAGGGACAGGAGCTCCTACGAGCAGTACTTC,CASSRDRSSYEQYF
-,TRBJ2-7,-,TRBV29-1,TGCAGCGTTCGCGACTCCTACGAGCAGTACTTC,CSVRDSYEQYF
-,TRBJ2-7,-,TRBV6-5,TGTGCCAGCAGTTACTCGGCGGAGGACTACGAGCAGTACTTC,CASSYSAEDYEQYF
-,TRBJ1-2,-,TRBV7-9,TGTGCCAGCAGCCCCCGAGAGTATGGCTACACCTTC,CASSPREYGYTF
-,TRBJ2-1,TRBD2,TRBV11-2,TGTGCCAGCACAGGACTAGCGGGACGGAATGAGCAGTTCTTC,CASTGLAGRNEQFF
-,TRBJ2-5,TRBD2,TRBV5-4,TGTGCCAGCAGGCCCGGACTAGCGGCGCGTCAAGAGACCCAGTACTTC,CASRPGLAARQETQYF
-,TRBJ2-5,TRBD2,TRBV13,TGTGCCAGCAGCGGCACAGTAACTAGCGAGACACAAGAGACCCAGTACTTC,CASSGTVTSETQETQYF
-,TRBJ1-4,-,TRBV18,TGTGCCAGCTCCGGCAGAAACGTTGCAACTAATGAAAAACTGTTTTTT,CASSGRNVATNEKLFF
-,TRBJ2-2,-,TRBV9,TGTGCCAGCAGCCCAAGGGGCGGGGGCAACACCGGGGAGCTGTTTTTT,CASSPRGGGNTGELFF
-,TRBJ2-7,-,TRBV4-1,TGCGCCAGCAGCCAAGAGTACAAGTCCGAGCAGTACTTC,CASSQEYKSEQYF
-,TRBJ1-2,TRBD1,TRBV9,TGTGCCAGCAGCCCCTGGACAGGGGGCAACTATGGCTACACCTTC,CASSPWTGGNYGYTF
-,TRBJ1-1,-,TRBV14,TGTGCCAGCAGCCTAGTGAATGATTCAGTAGGAGAGGCTTTCTTT,CASSLVNDSVGEAFF
-,TRBJ1-1,-,TRBV9,TGTGCCAGCAGCGTGAGAGGGTACACTGAAGCTTTCTTT,CASSVRGYTEAFF
-,TRBJ2-1,-,TRBV19,TGTGCCAGTAGTACTAGGGACTTGAGCTCCTACAATGAGCAGTTCTTC,CASSTRDLSSYNEQFF
-,TRBJ2-7,-,TRBV28,TGTGCCAGCAGTTCCCCCACAGGTACCTACGAGCAGTACTTC,CASSSPTGTYEQYF
-,TRBJ1-1,TRBD1,TRBV29-1,TGCAGCGTTAAGTCATTGTTGGACAGGGGCGCAATGAACACTGAAGCTTTCTTT,CSVKSLLDRGAMNTEAFF
-,TRBJ2-1,TRBD2,TRBV7-8,TGTGCCAGCAGCTTAGGACTAGCGGGAGCATATGAGCAGTTCTTC,CASSLGLAGAYEQFF
once,TRBJ2-6,-,TRBV11-3,TGTGCCAGCAGCTCCCAGGGGTCCGGGGCCAACGTCCTGACTTTC,CASSSQGSGANVLTF
-,TRBJ1-1,-,TRBV11-3,TGTGCCAGCAGCTCATTGTCCAGATACAGCTCGAACACTGAAGCTTTCTTT,CASSSLSRYSSNTEAFF
-,TRBJ2-2,TRBD2,TRBV18,TGTGCCAGCTCACCACGGGAGGGCCACACCGGGGAGCTGTTTTTT,CASSPREGHTGELFF
-,TRBJ2-1,TRBD2,TRBV5-1,TGCGCCAGCAGCTTGGCGTCTAGCGGATATGTGGGGGAGCAGTTCTTC,CASSLASSGYVGEQFF
-,TRBJ2-5,TRBD1,TRBV11-1,TGTGCCAGCAGCTTTCCAGGGGGAGAGACCCAGTACTTC,CASSFPGGETQYF
-,TRBJ2-2,TRBD2,TRBV11-3,TGTGCCAGCAGCCTACTAGCGGGAGGCACCGGGGAGCTGTTTTTT,CASSLLAGGTGELFF
-,TRBJ2-7,TRBD2,TRBV2,TGTGCCAGCAGTGAAGTGGCAGTAAGTAGCGGGAGGGCCCACGAGCAGTACTTC,CASSEVAVSSGRAHEQYF
-,TRBJ1-6,-,TRBV27,TGTGCCAGCAGTTTCTTGAGCAGCTCGAATTCACCCCTCCACTTT,CASSFLSSSNSPLHF
-,TRBJ2-7,-,TRBV5-6,TGTGCCAGCAGCTTGGCCGTCCGGGACCCCACCTCCTACGAGCAGTACTTC,CASSLAVRDPTSYEQYF
-,TRBJ2-2,TRBD1,TRBV9,TGTGCCAGCAGCGTAGCCGCAGGGGGCATCACCGGGGAGCTGTTTTTT,CASSVAAGGITGELFF
-,TRBJ1-4,-,TRBV11-3,TGTGCCAGCAGCCCGTCGGGGGGTGCTAATGAAAAACTGTTTTTT,CASSPSGGANEKLFF
-,TRBJ2-1,-,TRBV10-3,TGTGCCATCACCGGAACTGCATACAATGAGCAGTTCTTC,CAITGTAYNEQFF
-,TRBJ1-4,-,TRBV9,TGTGCCAGCAGCTTGGACGAGGGGGCAACTAATGAAAAACTGTTTTTT,CASSLDEGATNEKLFF
-,TRBJ2-7,-,TRBV27,TGTGCCAGCACTGACTACGAGCAGTACTTC,CASTDYEQYF
-,TRBJ1-6,TRBD1,TRBV2,TGTGCCAGCAAGTCGTCAGGGGGGGAAAATTCACCCCTCCACTTT,CASKSSGGENSPLHF
once,TRBJ1-1,-,TRBV19,TGTGCCAGTAGTCACAGGGTAGGGAACACTGAAGCTTTCTTT,CASSHRVGNTEAFF
few,TRBJ2-3,TRBD1,TRBV18,TGTGCCAGCTCACCACGAGACAGGGCAAGCACAGATACGCAGTATTTT,CASSPRDRASTDTQYF
-,TRBJ2-5,-,TRBV10-3,TGTGCCATCAGTGGACTGGGAGAGACCCAGTACTTC,CAISGLGETQYF
-,TRBJ2-1,-,TRBV10-3,TGTGCCATCAGTGACGGGGACCGGCATGAGCAGTTCTTC,CAISDGDRHEQFF
-,TRBJ2-7,-,TRBV7-3,TGTGCCAGCAGCTCCGGGTCAGGGGCCCACGAGCAGTACTTC,CASSSGSGAHEQYF
-,TRBJ2-1,-,TRBV6-1,TGTGCCAGCAGTGAGCGGGGCGCCTACAATGAGCAGTTCTTC,CASSERGAYNEQFF
-,TRBJ2-5,-,TRBV18,TGTGCCAGCTCACCACCTGGGGGGCTAGAGACCCAGTACTTC,CASSPPGGLETQYF
once,TRBJ1-5,-,TRBV9,TGTGCCAGCAGCCAGAGGGGCAATCAGCCCCAGCATTTT,CASSQRGNQPQHF
once,TRBJ2-1,TRBD2,TRBV7-9,TGTGCCAGCAGCCCCTCCGGGACTAGAGGGCGCAATGAGCAGTTCTTC,CASSPSGTRGRNEQFF
-,TRBJ2-3,-,TRBV2,TGTGCCGGAACAGTAACAGATACGCAGTATTTT,CAGTVTDTQYF